Listed here are 22 T cell receptor beta chains from one sample, sequenced in a study of CD8 T cells in ankylosing spondylitis. TCRdb analysed the 5' RACE reads with MiXCR anew, one entry per CDR3 protein. The sample has more than 400,000 distinct CDR3 sequences, about 5.2% seen once. General study results and limits: Among TCR beta sequences, a motif of fewer than 10 highly homologous variants appeared characteristic of ankylosing spondylitis blood.

Which antigens these TCRs recognize remains unknown. Sequenced input: blood, either unsorted or a sorted T cell fraction (not recorded which). These receptors were taken from a male donor with ankylosing spondylitis.

At least ten counts were recorded for this clonotype. The chain is built from TRBV12-3 or TRBV12-4 and TRBJ2-3; D remains unclear. V was pared by 2 bases and J by 2 bases, with 8 bases between. The CDR3 contains 14 residues. CDR3 DNA sequence: TGTGCCAGCAGTTTAAGGCGGAACACAGATACGCAGTATTTT. Translation gives CASSLRRNTDTQYF.

This clonotype showed up many times. The CDR3 reads CASSQDRGGWQETQYF. CDR3 coding DNA: TGCGCCAGCAGCCAAGATCGGGGAGGTTGGCAAGAGACCCAGTACTTC. J is TRBJ2-5 and V is TRBV4-1, with a tentative D call TRBD2 (6 bases). V lost 0 bases to trimming and J lost 2 bases, with 13 bases between them. This CDR3 has 16 amino acids. Germline-derived CDR1 and CDR2 are MGHRA and YSYEKL.

The chain couples TRBV7-2 to TRBJ2-1; D is possibly TRBD2 (6 bases). The V gene lost 5 bases and the J gene lost 6 bases, with 14 bases spanning the gap. Looked up from germline, CDR1 is SGHTA and CDR2 is FQGNSA. The CDR3 runs 14 residues. CDR3 nucleotide sequence: TGTGCCAGCAGCCCCCAGAGTAGCGGCAATGAGCAGTTCTTC. Translation: CASSPQSSGNEQFF.

This clonotype showed up many times. The chain has TRBV4-3 and TRBJ2-1, with D possibly TRBD2 on 6 matching bases. The V and J ends lost 0 bases and 2 bases respectively, with 14 bases between them. Per the germline V gene, CDR1 is LGHNA and CDR2 is YSLEER. There are 17 residues in the CDR3. The CDR3 coding sequence is TGCGCCAGCAGCCAAGAATTCGGGAGTCCACCCTACAATGAGCAGTTCTTC. Amino acid sequence: CASSQEFGSPPYNEQFF.

This clonotype was seen many times. The genes are TRBV4-2 and TRBJ1-1; D unresolved. Trimming removed 4 bases at V and 4 bases at J, with 16 bases between. The CDR3 has 15 residues. Per the germline V gene, CDR1 is LGHNA and CDR2 is YNFKEQ. Here the CDR3 DNA reads TGTGCCAGCAGCCCACATGCGGCGGCGGGCACTGAAGCTTTCTTT. Protein: CASSPHAAAGTEAFF.

This clonotype was counted ten times or more. This chain connects TRBV7-3 to TRBJ1-6; D may be TRBD1 (5 bases). Germline CDR1 is SGHTA and CDR2 is FQGTGA. The CDR3 consists of 15 residues. V was trimmed by 6 bases and J by 3 bases, leaving 12 bases between them. This CDR3 is CASSEGSSYNSPLHF. CDR3 nucleotide sequence: TGTGCCAGCAGTGAGGGGTCAAGCTATAATTCACCCCTCCACTTT.

This clonotype was counted many times. The gene calls are TRBV12-3 or TRBV12-4 and TRBJ2-2; D is perhaps TRBD1 or TRBD2 (6 bases each). The CDR3 extends over 16 amino acids. With 5 bases removed from V and 7 bases from J, the gap between germline ends came to 20 bases. The DNA for the CDR3 is TGTGCCAGCAGTCGCATCGGGGGCCGACGTTTCGGGGAGCTGTTTTTT. Translated: CASSRIGGRRFGELFF.

This clonotype was counted ten times or more. This chain joins TRBV7-2 and TRBJ1-6; D gene unclear. The V and J ends lost 3 bases and 10 bases respectively, with 7 bases between them. The CDR3 is made up of 12 amino acids. Germline V CDR1 and CDR2: SGHTA, FQGNSA. This CDR3 is CASSFGRSPLHF. The CDR3 nucleotides read TGTGCCAGCAGCTTTGGTCGGTCACCCCTCCACTTT. Full variable domain (outside the CDR3, taken from reference TRBV7-2 and TRBJ1-6): GAGVSQSPSNKVTEKGKDVELRCDPISGHTALYWYRQSLGQGLEFLIYFQGNSAPDKSGLPSDRFSAERTGGSVSTLTIQRTQQEDSAVYLCASSFGRSPLHFGNGTRLTVT.

The chain couples TRBV27 to TRBJ2-1; no clear D gene. The germline V gene has CDR1 MNHEY and CDR2 SMNVEV (reference sequence). Deletions cut 0 bases from V and 7 bases from J, with 4 bases between. This CDR3 contains 12 residues. CDR3 sequence: CASSLSQNEQFF. CDR3 sequence (DNA): TGTGCCAGCAGTTTATCCCAGAATGAGCAGTTCTTC.

Many counts were recorded for this clonotype. The chain joins TRBV7-9 to TRBJ2-5, with D perhaps TRBD2 (6 bases). The V and J ends lost 5 bases and 4 bases respectively, with 17 bases between them. The length of the CDR3 is 15 residues. Germline CDR1 reads SEHNR; CDR2 reads FQNEAQ (reference sequence). In nucleotides, the CDR3 is TGTGCCAGCAGCCACGGGGGTCTTCAGGTAGAGACCCAGTACTTC. This gives the protein CASSHGGLQVETQYF.

Of note for this clonotype: A clone one base away is much larger, so this may be a read error. This rearrangement joins TRBV20-1 to TRBJ2-1; 9 nucleotides agree with TRBD2. The CDR3 is made up of 16 amino acids. The germline CDR1 and CDR2 sequences are DFQATT and SNEGSKA (reference sequence). CDR3 coding DNA: TGCTGTGCGGACGGCATACTAGCGGGCTCCTACAATGAGCAGTTCTTC. It codes for CCADGILAGSYNEQFF.

There are many counts of this clonotype. The chain links TRBV20-1 to TRBJ2-2; possibly TRBD2 for D (5 bases). CDR1 and CDR2 (germline): DFQATT, SNEGSKA (reference sequence). The CDR3 runs to 15 residues. V lost 1 base and J lost 3, with 12 bases in between. Here the CDR3 reads CSARVLGTDTGELFF. The CDR3 DNA reads TGCAGTGCTAGAGTACTAGGAACGGACACCGGGGAGCTGTTTTTT.

This clonotype was observed many times. The chain joins TRBV12-3 or TRBV12-4 to TRBJ2-2; no clear D. The V end lost 5 bases, the J end lost 3 bases, and 16 bases lay between the germline ends. This CDR3 has 16 amino acids. DNA of the CDR3: TGTGCCAGCAGTCTAGTGGCCCCCGCCCACACCGGGGAGCTGTTTTTT. Residues: CASSLVAPAHTGELFF.

This clonotype was counted at least ten times. The chain combines TRBV4-3 with TRBJ2-7; 8 nucleotides line up with TRBD2. The CDR3 spans 16 residues. Germline CDR1 is LGHNA and CDR2 is YSLEER. J gave up 2 bases and V 0 bases, and 6 bases lay outside the gene matches. CDR3 loop: CASSQEYGGLAYEQYF. In DNA, the CDR3 is TGCGCCAGCAGCCAAGAGTATGGGGGACTAGCCTACGAGCAGTACTTC.

This clonotype was counted a few times. CDR3 DNA sequence: TGCAGTGCCCCCGGAGCGGGCCCCCCCTACGAGCAGTACTTC. Protein product: CSAPGAGPPYEQYF. The chain employs TRBV20-1 and TRBJ2-7, with D possibly being TRBD2 (6 bases). CDR1 is DFQATT and CDR2 is SNEGSKA in the germline V gene (reference sequence). V lost 6 bases to trimming and J lost 2 bases, with 17 bases between them. The CDR3 length is 14 residues.

The J gene is TRBJ2-1, the V gene TRBV27, with 9 positions matching TRBD2. This CDR3 region has 14 residues. Germline CDR1 and CDR2: MNHEY and SMNVEV (reference sequence). The junction had 3 bases not matched to a gene; V was cut back by 3 bases and J by 6 bases. DNA of the CDR3: TGTGCCAGCAGTTTTAGCGGGAGAGGCAATGAGCAGTTCTTC. This translates into CASSFSGRGNEQFF.

This clonotype was counted at least ten times. The chain has TRBV7-2 and TRBJ1-1, with a tentative D call TRBD1 (5 bases). Trimming took 5 bases from V and 5 from J, leaving 15 bases between them. CDR3 length: 14 residues. The germline V gene encodes CDR1 SGHTA and CDR2 FQGNSA. The CDR3 nucleotides read TGTGCCAGCAGCCCGTCTGACAGAAGGACTGAAGCTTTCTTT. Its protein product is CASSPSDRRTEAFF.

This clonotype showed up many times. The chain is built from TRBV20-1 and TRBJ1-2; D not certain. This CDR3 contains 9 residues. V lost 5 bases and J lost 6, with 4 bases in between. Looked up from germline, CDR1 is DFQATT and CDR2 is SNEGSKA (reference sequence). CDR3 in amino acids: CSALNGYTF. The CDR3 coding sequence is TGCAGTGCTCTGAATGGCTACACCTTC.

This clonotype was found many times. The chain has TRBV20-1 and TRBJ2-3, with 9 bases identical to TRBD1. The germline V gene encodes CDR1 DFQATT and CDR2 SNEGSKA (reference sequence). Trimming cost V 4 bases and J 1 base; bases outside gene matches: 3. The length of the CDR3 is 14 residues. DNA of the CDR3: TGCAGTGCTACCCGGACAGGGGGCACAGATACGCAGTATTTT. Amino acids: CSATRTGGTDTQYF.

This clonotype was observed a few times. The gene calls are TRBV6-2 or TRBV6-3 and TRBJ1-2, with D tentatively TRBD1 (6 bases). This CDR3 is 13 amino acids long. Germline CDR1 MNHEY, CDR2 SVGEGT. V lost 7 bases, J lost 4 bases, and 13 bases lay in between. In nucleotides, the CDR3 is TGTGCCAGCACTGACAGGAGACTCTATGGCTACACCTTC. Its translation is CASTDRRLYGYTF.

This clonotype showed up just a few times. CDR3 in amino acids: CSATGRPGQPQHF. CDR3 DNA: TGCAGTGCTACCGGCCGCCCGGGTCAGCCCCAGCATTTT. V and J are TRBV20-1 and TRBJ1-5; D is unclear. CDR1 is DFQATT and CDR2 is SNEGSKA in the germline V gene (reference sequence). The CDR3 spans 13 residues. V gave up 4 bases and J gave up 6 bases, with 13 bases separating them.

This clonotype was seen at least ten times. The CDR3 DNA sequence: TGTGCCAGCAGTCCTGACAGGGAAGTTCAGCCCCAGCATTTT. It yields the protein CASSPDREVQPQHF. J is TRBJ1-5 and V is TRBV2; 7 bases are a match to TRBD1. Germline CDR1 is SNHLY and CDR2 is FYNNEI. The CDR3 spans 14 residues. After removal of 5 bases from V and 6 bases from J, the junction contained 7 bases not matched to a gene.